This T cell receptor (beta chain) was sequenced for a study of beta chain features in type 1 diabetes. Findings of the study overall: At VDJ recombination sites, type 1 diabetes patients had fewer insertions and more deleted nucleotides. Type 1 diabetes patients showed a moderate but significant shortening of TCRB CDR3s in all four CD4+ subsets.

The length of the CDR3 is 17 residues. Germline V lookup: CDR1 SQVTM, CDR2 ANQGSEA. Trimming took off 4 bases at V and 1 base at J, with 22 bases between the two ends. The entirety of the isolated RNA underwent reverse transcription, so expressed TCRB transcripts were sequenced. This table comes from immunoSEQ multiplex PCR, and its TCRdb copy is limited to in-frame clones, with some not included. The table lists about half a million clones, around 10% of them singletons. This clone was picked up a small number of times. Its antigen is still unknown. This sequence was found in a woman under 30 in good health. The specimen sequenced was naive CD4+ T cells from blood. The rearrangement links TRBV29-1 to TRBJ1-1, with a weak D call TRBD1 (5 bases). The CDR3 nucleotides are TGCAGCGTTGTACCAGGTCCCTCCTATCAGGGGAACACTGAAGCTTTCTTT. It specifies CSVVPGPSYQGNTEAFF. The complete variable domain, with remaining parts taken from reference TRBV29-1 and TRBJ1-1, reads SAVISQKPSRDICQRGTSLTIQCQVDSQVTMMFWYRQQPGQSLTLIATANQGSEATYESGFVIDKFPISRPNLTFSTLTVSNMSPEDSSIYLCSVVPGPSYQGNTEAFFGQGTRLTVV.